The 14 T cell receptor beta chains below all came from one sample that was sequenced in a study of cytomegalovirus exposure and HLA in healthy donors. PCR employed 60 Vbeta and 13 Jbeta primers. Libraries were prepared by immunoSEQ multiplex PCR; TCRdb keeps only in-frame clonotypes and omits some of them. The sample records 160,000 or so clones, approximately 88% being singletons. Sequenced: PBMCs. These receptors all come from a man younger than 45 in good health and CMV-seronegative.

J is TRBJ2-7 and V is TRBV7-8, with 9 bases aligning to TRBD2. This CDR3 region has 16 residues. The V segment lost 1 base and the J segment 4 bases; nucleotides outside the gene matches: 8. In germline, CDR1 is SGHVS, CDR2 FQNEAQ. The CDR3 is CASSLGVAGDGYEQYF. CDR3 nucleotide sequence: TGTGCCAGCAGCTTAGGGGTAGCGGGAGATGGATACGAGCAGTACTTC.

The chain has TRBV6-1 and TRBJ2-2; maybe TRBD2 (5 bases). This CDR3 is built from 12 residues. The V end lost 5 bases, the J end lost 9 bases, and 10 bases lay between the germline ends. CDR1 and CDR2 (germline): MNHNS, SASEGT. The CDR3, as DNA: TGTGCCAGCAGTCCGGGGTTCTGGGAGCTGTTTTTT. It codes for CASSPGFWELFF.

The rearrangement links TRBV5-6 to TRBJ2-2; 11 bases align to TRBD2. V trimming: 1 base; J trimming: 4 bases; junction bases outside the gene matches: 6. In germline, CDR1 is SGHDT, CDR2 YYEEEE. The CDR3 has 17 amino acids. In DNA form, the CDR3 reads TGTGCCAGCAGCTTGCGATGGCTAGCGGGAGGCACCGGGGAGCTGTTTTTT. This translates into CASSLRWLAGGTGELFF.

V gene TRBV10-3 combines with J gene TRBJ1-6; D remains unclear. The germline gives CDR1 ENHRY, CDR2 SYGVKD. The V end lost 0 bases, the J end lost 6 bases, and 12 bases lay between the germline ends. The CDR3 spans 16 residues. CDR3 residues: CAISESSGPPNSPLHF. The CDR3 DNA is TGTGCCATCAGTGAGTCGAGCGGACCCCCTAATTCACCCCTCCACTTT.

This chain uses TRBV21-1 with TRBJ1-3; the table assigns TRBD1, which was not confirmed against the DNA. TRBV21-1 has pseudogene status. This CDR3 is built from 19 residues. The CDR3 region has the DNA TGTGCCAGCAGCCGTTTACCAGGGGGATTTACTTCAGGGGGAAACACCATATATTTT. Its protein product is CASSRLPGGFTSGGNTIYF.

This chain connects TRBV11-2 to TRBJ1-1; possible D gene TRBD1, 6 bases. V was cut by 5 bases and J by 5 bases, with 18 bases left in between. CDR1 is SGHAT and CDR2 is FQNNGV in the germline V gene. This CDR3 region has 15 residues. CDR3 sequence: CASSTSRGEATEAFF. CDR3 sequence (DNA): TGTGCCAGCAGCACAAGCAGGGGCGAGGCAACTGAAGCTTTCTTT.

V gene TRBV13 combines with J gene TRBJ1-1; unclear D gene. Germline CDR1 and CDR2: PRHDT and FYEKMQ (reference sequence). Between the trimmed V and J ends, which lost 6 bases and 7 bases, there was a span of 12 bases. CDR3 length: 12 amino acids. The CDR3 DNA reads TGTGCCAGCAGTTATAGAGATTTTGAAGCTTTCTTT. Translating it yields CASSYRDFEAFF.

The chain links TRBV6-5 to TRBJ2-3, with D tentatively TRBD2 (5 bases). This CDR3 spans 14 amino acids. The germline CDR1 and CDR2 sequences are MNHEY and SVGAGI. Deletions cut 5 bases from V and 1 base from J, with 10 bases between. For the CDR3, the DNA is TGTGCCAGCAGTGGACTTAGCGGCACAGATACGCAGTATTTT. Residues: CASSGLSGTDTQYF.

The rearrangement links TRBV7-9 to TRBJ2-7, with D perhaps matching TRBD1 (5 bases). Trimming pared 4 bases from V and 3 bases from J, leaving 10 bases between. This CDR3 has 13 residues. Germline V CDR1 and CDR2: SEHNR, FQNEAQ (reference sequence). CDR3 in amino acids: CASSSRDFYEQYF. DNA of the CDR3: TGTGCCAGCAGCTCCAGGGATTTCTACGAGCAGTACTTC. Full variable domain (missing parts from reference TRBV7-9 and TRBJ2-7): DTGVSQNPRHKITKRGQNVTFRCDPISEHNRLYWYRQTLGQGPEFLTYFQNEAQLEKSRLLSDRFSAERPKGSFSTLEIQRTEQGDSAMYLCASSSRDFYEQYFGPGTRLTVT.

This clone was seen a handful of times. This rearrangement joins TRBV6-5 to TRBJ1-2, with D unclear. The CDR3 is made up of 13 amino acids. Trimming took off 2 bases at V and 2 bases at J, with 6 bases between the two ends. Germline V gives CDR1 MNHEY, CDR2 SVGAGI. The CDR3 sequence: CASSYGQNYGYTF. The CDR3 nucleotides read TGTGCCAGCAGTTACGGGCAAAACTATGGCTACACCTTC.

This chain connects TRBV5-5 to TRBJ2-5; unclear D gene. This CDR3 region has 14 residues. The ends were cut back, 6 bases at V and 0 bases at J, with 12 bases in the middle. CDR1 and CDR2 (germline): SGHKS, YYEKEE (reference sequence). The CDR3 loop reads CASNRLGDQETQYF. The CDR3 bases are TGTGCCAGCAACCGGCTAGGAGACCAAGAGACCCAGTACTTC.

Notes on this clone: Relative to the germline gene, one junction end is altered; a read error may explain this. The chain links TRBV29-1 to TRBJ2-5; 11 positions match TRBD2. The CDR3 length is 15 residues. Germline V gives CDR1 SQVTM, CDR2 ANQGSEA. The CDR3, as DNA: TGCGGCGTTGATGGGACTAGCGGATACCAAGAGACCCAGTACTTC. This encodes CGVDGTSGYQETQYF.

The chain couples TRBV2 to TRBJ2-7; tentative D call: TRBD2 (6 bases). This CDR3 comprises 13 residues. Germline V gene data show CDR1 as SNHLY and CDR2 as FYNNEI. V lost 7 bases to trimming and J lost 1 base, with 11 bases between them. The CDR3 DNA reads as TGTGCCAGCAACCCCGGGACTTCCTACGAGCAGTACTTC. It specifies CASNPGTSYEQYF.

This chain joins TRBV5-1 and TRBJ2-1; possibly TRBD1 for D (8 bases). V was pared by 1 base and J by 4 bases, with 18 bases between. Per germline, CDR1 SGHRS and CDR2 YFSETQ. The CDR3 spans 17 residues. CDR3 coding DNA: TGCGCCAGCAGCTTGTTTTCGGGGGGACAGGCATACAATGAGCAGTTCTTC. Translating it yields CASSLFSGGQAYNEQFF.